This T cell receptor (beta chain) comes out of a study of blood T cell repertoires in COVID-19. In the authors' workflow: Reference gene primer amplification gave nucleated cell count estimates. Generated by immunoSEQ multiplex PCR, the TCRdb table keeps only in-frame clones and is missing some. From that table come the V and J calls and clone size; the DNA was used to work out D and trimming. The table lists tens of thousands of clones, 91% of them singletons. The TCR originated in a man aged 65 to 79 with active COVID-19. Material for sequencing was peripheral blood.

CDR3 sequence reads: CASSSRQGNQPQHF. The CDR3 nucleotides are TGTGCCAGCAGTTCTCGACAGGGCAATCAGCCCCAGCATTTT. The chain combines TRBV28 with TRBJ1-5; D might be TRBD1 (6 bases). Germline CDR1 MDHEN, CDR2 SYDVKM. The CDR3 is 14 residues long. Deletions cut 4 bases from V and 2 bases from J, with 9 bases between. The variable domain in full, completed from reference TRBV28 and TRBJ1-5, reads DVKVTQSSRYLVKRTGEKVFLECVQDMDHENMFWYRQDPGLGLRLIYFSYDVKMKEKGDIPEGYSVSREKKERFSLILESASTNQTSMYLCASSSRQGNQPQHFGDGTRLSIL.